This record looks at one T cell receptor beta chain sequence and its context. Clinical histories supplied by participants themselves formed the basis of cohort assignment. The record originates from a study of blood T cell repertoires in COVID-19. The wider study: The samples span acute and convalescent COVID-19 from the United States, Italy and Spain.

V was clipped by 0 bases and J by 3 bases, with 10 bases between them. Per germline, CDR1 SGHTA and CDR2 FQGNSA. This CDR3 region has 15 residues. Generated by immunoSEQ multiplex PCR, the TCRdb table keeps only in-frame clones and is missing some. The sample carries about 300,000 clones, roughly 89% recorded once. The sequencing sample was made of PBMCs or T cells enriched from blood (not recorded which). The chain carries TRBV7-2 and TRBJ2-3; D not certain. The receptor's source is a woman aged 50 to 60 who had been exposed to COVID-19. The CDR3, as DNA: TGTGCCAGCAGCTTAGCCGCGGCCTGGACAGATACGCAGTATTTT. Protein: CASSLAAAWTDTQYF.